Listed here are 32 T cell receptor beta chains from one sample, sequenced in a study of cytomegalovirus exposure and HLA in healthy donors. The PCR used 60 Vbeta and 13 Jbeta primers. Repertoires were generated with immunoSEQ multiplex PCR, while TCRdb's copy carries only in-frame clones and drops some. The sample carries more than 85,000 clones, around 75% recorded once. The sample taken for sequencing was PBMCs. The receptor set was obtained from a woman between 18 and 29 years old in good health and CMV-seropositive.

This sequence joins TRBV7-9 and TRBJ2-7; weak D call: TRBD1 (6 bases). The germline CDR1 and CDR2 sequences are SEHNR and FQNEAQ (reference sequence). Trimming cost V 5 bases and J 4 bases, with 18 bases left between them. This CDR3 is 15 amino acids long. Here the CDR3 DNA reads TGTGCCAGCAGCCTAAGAACAGGGAAAGGGTACGAGCAGTACTTC. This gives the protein CASSLRTGKGYEQYF.

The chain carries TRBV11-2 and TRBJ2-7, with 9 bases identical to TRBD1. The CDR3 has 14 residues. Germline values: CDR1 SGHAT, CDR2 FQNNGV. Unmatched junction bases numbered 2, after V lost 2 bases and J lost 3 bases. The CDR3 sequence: CASSLTGGNYEQYF. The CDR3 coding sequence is TGTGCCAGCAGCTTAACAGGGGGCAACTACGAGCAGTACTTC.

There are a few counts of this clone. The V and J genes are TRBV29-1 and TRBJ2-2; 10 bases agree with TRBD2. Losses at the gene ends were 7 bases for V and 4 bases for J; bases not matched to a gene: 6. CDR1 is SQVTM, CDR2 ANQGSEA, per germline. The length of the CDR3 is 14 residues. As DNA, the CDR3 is TGCAGCGCCCGAGCGGGAGGGCTCACCGGGGAGCTGTTTTTT. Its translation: CSARAGGLTGELFF.

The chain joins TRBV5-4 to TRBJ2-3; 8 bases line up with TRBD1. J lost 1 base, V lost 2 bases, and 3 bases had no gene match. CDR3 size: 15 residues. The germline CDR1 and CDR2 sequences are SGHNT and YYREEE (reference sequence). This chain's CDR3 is CASSLATGGTDTQYF. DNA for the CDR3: TGTGCCAGCAGCTTAGCGACAGGGGGCACAGATACGCAGTATTTT.

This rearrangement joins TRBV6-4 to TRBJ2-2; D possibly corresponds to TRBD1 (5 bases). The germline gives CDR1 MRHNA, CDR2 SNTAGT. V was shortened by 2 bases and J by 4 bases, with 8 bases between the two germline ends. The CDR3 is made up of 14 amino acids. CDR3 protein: CASSDRGGTGELFF. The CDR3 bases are TGTGCCAGCAGTGACAGGGGTGGCACCGGGGAGCTGTTTTTT.

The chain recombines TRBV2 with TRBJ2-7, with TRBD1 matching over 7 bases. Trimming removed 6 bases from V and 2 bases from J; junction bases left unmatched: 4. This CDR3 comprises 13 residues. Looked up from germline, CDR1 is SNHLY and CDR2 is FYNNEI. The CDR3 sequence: CASRWDSTYEQYF. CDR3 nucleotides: TGTGCCAGCAGGTGGGACAGCACCTACGAGCAGTACTTC.

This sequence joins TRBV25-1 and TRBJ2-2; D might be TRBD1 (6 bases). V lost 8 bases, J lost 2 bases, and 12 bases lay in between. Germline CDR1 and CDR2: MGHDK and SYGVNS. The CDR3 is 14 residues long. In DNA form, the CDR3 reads TGTGCCAGCGGGACAAACATCAACACCGGGGAGCTGTTTTTT. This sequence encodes CASGTNINTGELFF. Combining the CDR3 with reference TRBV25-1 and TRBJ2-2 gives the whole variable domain EADIYQTPRYLVIGTGKKITLECSQTMGHDKMYWYQQDPGMELHLIHYSYGVNSTEKGDLSSESTVSRIRTEHFPLTLESARPSHTSQYLCASGTNINTGELFFGEGSRLTVL.

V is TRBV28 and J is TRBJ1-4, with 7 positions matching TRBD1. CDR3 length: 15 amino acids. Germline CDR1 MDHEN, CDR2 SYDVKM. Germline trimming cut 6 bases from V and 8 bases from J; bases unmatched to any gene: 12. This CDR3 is CASRPDRDAGEKLFF. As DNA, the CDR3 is TGTGCCAGCAGACCTGACAGGGATGCGGGAGAAAAACTGTTTTTT.

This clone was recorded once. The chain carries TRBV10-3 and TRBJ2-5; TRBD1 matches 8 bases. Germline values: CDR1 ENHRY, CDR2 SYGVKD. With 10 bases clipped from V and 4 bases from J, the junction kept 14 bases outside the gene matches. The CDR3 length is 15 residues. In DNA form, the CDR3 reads TGTGCCACCCGGTCTCCGGGACAGGTAGGAGAGACCCAGTACTTC. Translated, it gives CATRSPGQVGETQYF.

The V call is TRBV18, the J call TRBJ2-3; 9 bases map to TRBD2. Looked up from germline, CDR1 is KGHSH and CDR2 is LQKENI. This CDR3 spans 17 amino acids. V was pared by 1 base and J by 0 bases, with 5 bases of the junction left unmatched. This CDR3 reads CASSPQVAGGSTDTQYF. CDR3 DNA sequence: TGTGCCAGCTCACCACAAGTGGCGGGAGGGAGCACAGATACGCAGTATTTT.

The CDR3 bases are TGTGCCAGCACGACAGGCTGGGACAATGAGCAGTTCTTC. Translation: CASTTGWDNEQFF. This chain uses TRBV6-5 with TRBJ2-1; possibly TRBD1 for D (6 bases). Germline CDR1 reads MNHEY; CDR2 reads SVGAGI. CDR3 length: 13 residues. Trimming shortened V by 7 bases and J by 5 bases, and 12 bases separated the two germline ends.

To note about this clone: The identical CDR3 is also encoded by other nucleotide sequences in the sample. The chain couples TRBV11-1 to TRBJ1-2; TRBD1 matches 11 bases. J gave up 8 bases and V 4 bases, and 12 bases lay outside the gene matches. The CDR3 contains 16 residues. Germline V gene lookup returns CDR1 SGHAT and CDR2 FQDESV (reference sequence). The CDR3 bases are TGTGCCAGCAGCTCCCCAGCAGGACAGGGGGCTCGCGGCTACACCTTC. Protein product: CASSSPAGQGARGYTF.

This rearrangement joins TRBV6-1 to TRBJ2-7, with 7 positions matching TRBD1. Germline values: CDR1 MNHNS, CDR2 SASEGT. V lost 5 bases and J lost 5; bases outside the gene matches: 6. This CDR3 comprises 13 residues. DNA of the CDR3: TGTGCCAGCAGTACCCATACAGGGGACGAGCAGTACTTC. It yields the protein CASSTHTGDEQYF.

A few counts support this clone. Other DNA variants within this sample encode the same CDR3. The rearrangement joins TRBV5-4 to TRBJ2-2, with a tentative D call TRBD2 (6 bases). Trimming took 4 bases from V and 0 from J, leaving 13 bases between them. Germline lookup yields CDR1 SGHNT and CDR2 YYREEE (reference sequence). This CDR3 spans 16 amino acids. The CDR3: CASSLAGGSNTGELFF. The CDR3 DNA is TGTGCCAGCAGCCTGGCCGGGGGTTCGAACACCGGGGAGCTGTTTTTT.

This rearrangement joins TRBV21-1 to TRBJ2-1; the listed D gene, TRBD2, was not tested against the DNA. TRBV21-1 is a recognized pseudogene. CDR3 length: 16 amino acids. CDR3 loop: CASSSLAGHSYNEQFF. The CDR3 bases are TGTGCCAGCAGCAGCCTAGCGGGGCACTCCTACAATGAGCAGTTCTTC.

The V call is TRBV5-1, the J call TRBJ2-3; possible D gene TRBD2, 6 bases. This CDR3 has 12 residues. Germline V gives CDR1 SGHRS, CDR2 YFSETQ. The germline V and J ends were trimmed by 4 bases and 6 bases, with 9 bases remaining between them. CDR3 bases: TGCGCCAGCAGCCGACTAGACGATACGCAGTATTTT. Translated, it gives CASSRLDDTQYF.

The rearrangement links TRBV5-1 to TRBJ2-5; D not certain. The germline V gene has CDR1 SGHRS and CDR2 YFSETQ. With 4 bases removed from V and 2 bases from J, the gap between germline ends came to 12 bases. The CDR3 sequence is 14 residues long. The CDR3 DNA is TGCGCCAGCAGCACTATGACCGGTCAAGAGACCCAGTACTTC. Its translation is CASSTMTGQETQYF.

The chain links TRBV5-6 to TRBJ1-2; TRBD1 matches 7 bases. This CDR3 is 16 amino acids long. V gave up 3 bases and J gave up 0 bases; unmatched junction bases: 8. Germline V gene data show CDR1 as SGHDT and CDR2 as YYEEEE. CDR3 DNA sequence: TGTGCCAGCAGCTCTCGAGGACAGGAAGCTAACTATGGCTACACCTTC. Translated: CASSSRGQEANYGYTF. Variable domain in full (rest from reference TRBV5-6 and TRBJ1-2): DAGVTQSPTHLIKTRGQQVTLRCSPKSGHDTVSWYQQALGQGPQFIFQYYEEEERQRGNFPDRFSGHQFPNYSSELNVNALLLGDSALYLCASSSRGQEANYGYTFGSGTRLTVV.

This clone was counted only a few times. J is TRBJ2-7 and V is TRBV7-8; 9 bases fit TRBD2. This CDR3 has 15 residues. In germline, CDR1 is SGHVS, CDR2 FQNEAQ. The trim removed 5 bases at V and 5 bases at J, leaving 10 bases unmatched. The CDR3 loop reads CASSPPSGTFHEQYF. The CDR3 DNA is TGTGCCAGCAGCCCACCTAGCGGGACGTTCCACGAGCAGTACTTC.

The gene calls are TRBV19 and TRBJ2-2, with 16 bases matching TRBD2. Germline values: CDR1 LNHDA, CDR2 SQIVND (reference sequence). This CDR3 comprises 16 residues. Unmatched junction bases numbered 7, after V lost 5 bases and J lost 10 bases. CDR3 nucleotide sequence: TGTGCCAGTAGTTTGGGACTAGCGGGAGGGCCTGAGGAGCTGTTTTTT. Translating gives CASSLGLAGGPEELFF.

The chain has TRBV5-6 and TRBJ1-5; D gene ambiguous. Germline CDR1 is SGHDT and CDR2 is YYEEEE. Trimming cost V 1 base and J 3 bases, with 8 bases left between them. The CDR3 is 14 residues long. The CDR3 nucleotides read TGTGCCAGCAGCTTGTCGAGGATCAATCAGCCCCAGCATTTT. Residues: CASSLSRINQPQHF.

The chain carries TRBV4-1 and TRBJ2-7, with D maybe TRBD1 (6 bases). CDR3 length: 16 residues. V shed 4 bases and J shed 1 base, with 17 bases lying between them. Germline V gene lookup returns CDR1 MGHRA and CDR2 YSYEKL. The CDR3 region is CASSPGRTARSYEQYF. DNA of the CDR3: TGCGCCAGCAGCCCGGGCCGGACAGCCCGTTCCTACGAGCAGTACTTC.

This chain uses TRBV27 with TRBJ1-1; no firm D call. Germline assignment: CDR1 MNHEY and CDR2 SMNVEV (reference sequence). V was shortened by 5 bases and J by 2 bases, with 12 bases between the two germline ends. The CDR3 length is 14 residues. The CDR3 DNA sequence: TGTGCCAGCAGTGCCCTAGTAGGTAACACTGAAGCTTTCTTT. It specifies CASSALVGNTEAFF.

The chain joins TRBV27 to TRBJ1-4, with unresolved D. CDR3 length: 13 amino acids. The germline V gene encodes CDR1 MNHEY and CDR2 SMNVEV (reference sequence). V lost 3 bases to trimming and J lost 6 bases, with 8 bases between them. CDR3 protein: CASSFERDEKLFF. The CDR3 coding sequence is TGTGCCAGCAGTTTTGAGAGAGATGAAAAACTGTTTTTT. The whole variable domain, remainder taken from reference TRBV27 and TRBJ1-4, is EAQVTQNPRYLITVTGKKLTVTCSQNMNHEYMSWYRQDPGLGLRQIYYSMNVEVTDKGDVPEGYKVSRKEKRNFPLILESPSPNQTSLYFCASSFERDEKLFFGSGTQLSVL.

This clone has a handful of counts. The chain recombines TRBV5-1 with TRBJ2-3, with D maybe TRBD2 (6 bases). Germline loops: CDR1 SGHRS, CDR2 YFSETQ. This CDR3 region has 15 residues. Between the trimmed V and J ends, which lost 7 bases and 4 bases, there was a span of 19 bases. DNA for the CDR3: TGCGCCAGCCGCCGAGGGGAGACGGGGGCAGATACGCAGTATTTT. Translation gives CASRRGETGADTQYF.

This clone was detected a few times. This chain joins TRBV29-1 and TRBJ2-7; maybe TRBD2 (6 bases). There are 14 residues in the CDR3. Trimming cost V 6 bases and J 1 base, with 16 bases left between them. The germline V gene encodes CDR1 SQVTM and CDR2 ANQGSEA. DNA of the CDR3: TGCAGCGTCCTCCCCAGGGCGGGATCCTACGAGCAGTACTTC. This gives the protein CSVLPRAGSYEQYF.

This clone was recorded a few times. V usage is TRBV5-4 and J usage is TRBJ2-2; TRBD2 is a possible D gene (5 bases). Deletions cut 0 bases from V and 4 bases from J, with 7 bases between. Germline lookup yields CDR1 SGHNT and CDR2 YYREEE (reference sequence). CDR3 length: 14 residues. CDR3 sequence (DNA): TGTGCCAGCAGCTTGGTCAGCGGCACCGGGGAGCTGTTTTTT. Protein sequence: CASSLVSGTGELFF. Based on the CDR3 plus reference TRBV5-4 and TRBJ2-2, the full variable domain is ETGVTQSPTHLIKTRGQQVTLRCSSQSGHNTVSWYQQALGQGPQFIFQYYREEENGRGNFPPRFSGLQFPNYSSELNVNALELDDSALYLCASSLVSGTGELFFGEGSRLTVL.

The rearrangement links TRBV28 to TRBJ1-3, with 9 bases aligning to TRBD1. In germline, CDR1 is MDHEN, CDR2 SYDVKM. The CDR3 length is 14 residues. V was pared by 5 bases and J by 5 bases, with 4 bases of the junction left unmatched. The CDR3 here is CASSGQGIRNTIYF. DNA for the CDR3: TGTGCCAGCAGTGGACAGGGGATTCGAAACACCATATATTTT.

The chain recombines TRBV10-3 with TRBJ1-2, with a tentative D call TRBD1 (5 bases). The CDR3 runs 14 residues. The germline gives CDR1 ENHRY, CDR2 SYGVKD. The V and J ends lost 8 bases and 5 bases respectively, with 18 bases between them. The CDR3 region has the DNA TGTGCCATCCCCGATAGGACAAGCTATTATGGCTACACCTTC. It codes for CAIPDRTSYYGYTF.

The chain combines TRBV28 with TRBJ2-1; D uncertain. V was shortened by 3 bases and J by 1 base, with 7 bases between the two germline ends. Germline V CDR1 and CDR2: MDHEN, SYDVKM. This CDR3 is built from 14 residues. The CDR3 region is CASSLPVSYNEQFF. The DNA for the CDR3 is TGTGCCAGCAGTTTGCCAGTTTCCTACAATGAGCAGTTCTTC. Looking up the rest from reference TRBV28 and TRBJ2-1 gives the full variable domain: DVKVTQSSRYLVKRTGEKVFLECVQDMDHENMFWYRQDPGLGLRLIYFSYDVKMKEKGDIPEGYSVSREKKERFSLILESASTNQTSMYLCASSLPVSYNEQFFGPGTRLTVL.

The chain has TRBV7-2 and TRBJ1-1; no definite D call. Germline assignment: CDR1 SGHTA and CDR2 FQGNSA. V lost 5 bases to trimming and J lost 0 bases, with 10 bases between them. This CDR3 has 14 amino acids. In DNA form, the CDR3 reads TGTGCCAGCAGCCTCAGTCTGGTGAACACTGAAGCTTTCTTT. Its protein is CASSLSLVNTEAFF.

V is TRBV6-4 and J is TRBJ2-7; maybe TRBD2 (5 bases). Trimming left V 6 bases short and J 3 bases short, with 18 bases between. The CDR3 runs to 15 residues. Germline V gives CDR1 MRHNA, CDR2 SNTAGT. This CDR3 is CASSPTSSGGYEQYF. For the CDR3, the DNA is TGTGCCAGCAGCCCCACCTCCAGCGGAGGCTACGAGCAGTACTTC.